Presented here are 20 T cell receptor beta chains from one specimen sequenced in a study of T cell responses to AZD1222 COVID-19 vaccine. Assay: immunoSEQ multiplex PCR; the TCRdb copy retains only in-frame clones and omits some. Of around 160,000 clones in the sample, about nine tenths are singletons; the top ten hold about 15%. Sequencing used peripheral blood, obtained on day 0 of AZD1222 vaccination. The receptor source for this set is an adult in good health.

The rearrangement links TRBV18 to TRBJ1-4; D is undetermined. Germline V gene data show CDR1 as KGHSH and CDR2 as LQKENI. V lost 2 bases, J lost 7 bases, and 8 bases lay in between. The length of the CDR3 is 13 residues. The CDR3, as DNA: TGTGCCAGCTCACCATTTGGAGTTGAAAAACTGTTTTTT. Its protein product is CASSPFGVEKLFF.

This rearrangement joins TRBV29-1 to TRBJ1-2; possible D gene TRBD1, 5 bases. The CDR3 is 14 amino acids. CDR1 is SQVTM and CDR2 is ANQGSEA in the germline V gene. V was cut by 1 base and J by 5 bases, with 14 bases left in between. The CDR3 reads CSVEAGNSRYGYTF. The CDR3 DNA sequence: TGCAGCGTTGAAGCAGGGAACAGCCGATATGGCTACACCTTC.

J is TRBJ2-3 and V is TRBV29-1; D possibly uses TRBD1 or TRBD2 (5 bases each). CDR1 SQVTM and CDR2 ANQGSEA come from the germline V gene. The V and J ends lost 4 bases and 2 bases respectively, with 10 bases between them. CDR3 length: 13 amino acids. CDR3 amino acids: CSVGGGFTDTQYF. The CDR3 DNA reads as TGCAGCGTTGGTGGGGGTTTCACAGATACGCAGTATTTT.

This clone occurred once. The chain couples TRBV7-2 to TRBJ2-1; a weak D match, TRBD2 (5 bases). The CDR3 contains 13 residues. Trimming removed 6 bases from V and 0 bases from J, with 6 bases in between. Per germline, CDR1 SGHTA and CDR2 FQGNSA. The CDR3 spells CASRGSSYNEQFF. The DNA for the CDR3 is TGTGCCAGCAGGGGGAGCTCCTACAATGAGCAGTTCTTC.

This clone was counted between two and nine times. V and J are TRBV12-3 or TRBV12-4 and TRBJ1-4; the D is unclear. The CDR3 is 11 amino acids. Trimming took 6 bases from V and 5 from J, leaving 4 bases between them. The CDR3 bases are TGTGCCAGCAGGGGCAATGAAAAACTGTTTTTT. Translation: CASRGNEKLFF.

This clone was found a few times. The J gene is TRBJ2-1, the V gene TRBV5-1, with D perhaps assigned TRBD1 or TRBD2 (5 bases each). Germline V gives CDR1 SGHRS, CDR2 YFSETQ. This CDR3 region has 13 residues. V was shortened by 4 bases and J by 9 bases, with 14 bases between the two germline ends. The CDR3 spells CASSEARGAEQFF. As DNA, the CDR3 is TGCGCCAGCAGCGAGGCGAGGGGTGCTGAGCAGTTCTTC.

This clone was recorded only once. At one end the junction does not follow the germline gene, possibly because of a read error. The chain combines TRBV30 with TRBJ2-7; the D is unclear. Germline V CDR1 and CDR2: GTSNPN, SVGIG (reference sequence). This CDR3 region has 9 residues. CDR3 DNA sequence: TGTGCCTGGAGTGTACTTCGGCCCTTC. Its protein product is CAWSVLRPF.

The V and J genes are TRBV5-5 and TRBJ1-2; TRBD1 matches at 9 bases. This CDR3 spans 16 amino acids. J was trimmed by 0 bases and V by 4 bases; bases with no gene match: 7. CDR1 and CDR2 (germline): SGHKS, YYEKEE (reference sequence). CDR3 amino acids: CASSPGRDRANYGYTF. The CDR3 coding sequence is TGTGCCAGCAGCCCCGGCCGGGACAGGGCTAACTATGGCTACACCTTC.

V is TRBV25-1 and J is TRBJ2-1, with a tentative D call TRBD2 (5 bases). V lost 6 bases and J 9 bases, leaving 15 bases between the germline ends. CDR3 length: 13 residues. Per germline, CDR1 MGHDK and CDR2 SYGVNS. This chain's CDR3 is CASSEIGVGEQFF. In nucleotides, the CDR3 is TGTGCCAGCAGCGAAATCGGGGTCGGTGAGCAGTTCTTC.

The chain carries TRBV11-3 and TRBJ1-1, with D unclear. V was shortened by 8 bases and J by 8 bases, with 15 bases between the two germline ends. From germline, CDR1 is SGHNT and CDR2 YENEEA. The CDR3 contains 12 residues. The CDR3 spells CASAREGSEAFF. Here the CDR3 DNA reads TGTGCCAGCGCACGGGAGGGATCGGAAGCTTTCTTT.

CDR3 sequence reads: CASRLGAGGKLFF. CDR3 coding DNA: TGTGCCAGCAGGTTAGGGGCCGGAGGGAAACTGTTTTTT. V and J are TRBV28 and TRBJ1-4; D is possibly TRBD1 (5 bases). V lost 6 bases, J lost 11 bases, and 16 bases lay in between. From germline, CDR1 is MDHEN and CDR2 SYDVKM. The CDR3 is 13 residues long.

This chain joins TRBV7-2 and TRBJ1-1; tentatively, D is TRBD1 (5 bases). CDR1 and CDR2 from the germline V gene are SGHTA and FQGNSA. CDR3 length equals 13 residues. V was pared by 5 bases and J by 1 base, with 8 bases between. In nucleotides, the CDR3 is TGTGCCAGCAGCCGCGGGGCGAACACTGAAGCTTTCTTT. Its translation is CASSRGANTEAFF. The whole variable domain, remainder taken from reference TRBV7-2 and TRBJ1-1, is GAGVSQSPSNKVTEKGKDVELRCDPISGHTALYWYRQSLGQGLEFLIYFQGNSAPDKSGLPSDRFSAERTGGSVSTLTIQRTQQEDSAVYLCASSRGANTEAFFGQGTRLTVV.

The chain has TRBV4-1 and TRBJ2-5; 10 nucleotides align to TRBD2. CDR3 length: 18 amino acids. The V gene end was trimmed by 0 bases and the J gene end by 1 base; junction bases not matched to a gene: 8. Germline V lookup: CDR1 MGHRA, CDR2 YSYEKL. CDR3 protein: CASSQDLQRGGVQETQYF. In nucleotides, the CDR3 is TGCGCCAGCAGCCAAGATCTACAGCGGGGGGGCGTCCAAGAGACCCAGTACTTC.

The V call is TRBV2, the J call TRBJ1-1; D unclear. The CDR3 is 10 amino acids. Germline values: CDR1 SNHLY, CDR2 FYNNEI. Deletions cut 3 bases from V and 5 bases from J, with 1 base between. CDR3 sequence reads: CASSETEAFF. As DNA, the CDR3 is TGTGCCAGCAGTGAGACTGAAGCTTTCTTT.

V usage is TRBV19 and J usage is TRBJ1-4; D ambiguous. The ends were cut back, 3 bases at V and 5 bases at J, with 16 bases in the middle. Germline loops: CDR1 LNHDA, CDR2 SQIVND (reference sequence). This CDR3 has 16 amino acids. CDR3 amino acids: CASSMWGQPQNEKLFF. The CDR3 DNA is TGTGCCAGTAGTATGTGGGGTCAGCCCCAGAATGAAAAACTGTTTTTT.

This chain connects TRBV2 to TRBJ2-1, with 9 nucleotides matching TRBD2. Germline assignment: CDR1 SNHLY and CDR2 FYNNEI. V trimming: 4 bases; J trimming: 6 bases; junction bases outside the gene matches: 4. The CDR3 is made up of 14 amino acids. For the CDR3, the DNA is TGTGCCAGCAGTGGAGGACTAGCGTCCAATGAGCAGTTCTTC. It is translated as CASSGGLASNEQFF.

The gene calls are TRBV7-2 and TRBJ2-5; a weak D match, TRBD1 (6 bases). Germline loops: CDR1 SGHTA, CDR2 FQGNSA. CDR3 size: 15 residues. The ends were cut back, 5 bases at V and 4 bases at J, with 17 bases in the middle. Here the CDR3 reads CASSVQGMAGETQYF. Here the CDR3 DNA reads TGTGCCAGCAGCGTACAGGGTATGGCTGGAGAGACCCAGTACTTC.

The chain combines TRBV2 with TRBJ1-5; D unclear. Per germline, CDR1 SNHLY and CDR2 FYNNEI. The CDR3 contains 16 residues. V was clipped by 5 bases and J by 5 bases, with 19 bases between them. CDR3 region: CASSPVAALNYQPQHF. DNA of the CDR3: TGTGCCAGCAGTCCGGTGGCAGCCCTGAACTATCAGCCCCAGCATTTT.

This clone was found a few times. The chain has TRBV28 and TRBJ1-1, with 7 bases fitting TRBD1. Per germline, CDR1 MDHEN and CDR2 SYDVKM. The CDR3 extends over 14 amino acids. Trimming at V came to 4 bases and at J to 1 base, leaving 3 bases not matched to a gene. CDR3 loop: CASSSQGKNTEAFF. In nucleotides, the CDR3 is TGTGCCAGCAGTTCACAGGGGAAGAACACTGAAGCTTTCTTT.

The CDR3 DNA is TGTGCCAGCAGCGTAAAGGGAGTCGACACTGAAGCTTTCTTT. Translation gives CASSVKGVDTEAFF. The rearrangement joins TRBV9 to TRBJ1-1; D unclear. With 1 base removed from V and 3 bases from J, the gap between germline ends came to 10 bases. Germline-derived CDR1 and CDR2 are SGDLS and YYNGEE. CDR3 length: 14 residues.